The 11 T cell receptor beta chains below come from one sample, sequenced in a study of cytomegalovirus exposure and HLA in healthy donors. This PCR relied on a set of 60 Vbeta primers and 13 Jbeta primers. Using immunoSEQ multiplex PCR, the repertoire was profiled, and TCRdb retains in-frame clones only, with some absent. This table holds more than 80,000 clones, 82% found once. Sequencing input: PBMCs. Receptors were obtained from a man between 50 and 59 years old in good health and CMV-seronegative.

V gene TRBV10-2 combines with J gene TRBJ1-2, with D unclear. The germline V and J ends were trimmed by 10 bases and 6 bases, with 18 bases remaining between them. The CDR3 length is 13 residues. The germline gives CDR1 WSHSY, CDR2 SAAADI. CDR3 loop: CAIPLGRENGYTF. The CDR3 bases are TGCGCCATCCCACTAGGTAGGGAAAATGGCTACACCTTC.

This clone was detected only once. V is TRBV6-1 and J is TRBJ2-1; maybe TRBD2 (6 bases). This CDR3 is 17 amino acids long. With 2 bases removed from V and 2 bases from J, the gap between germline ends came to 16 bases. Germline V gene data show CDR1 as MNHNS and CDR2 as SASEGT. The CDR3 region is CASSETLVGSPYNEQFF. The CDR3 DNA follows: TGTGCCAGCAGTGAAACCCTCGTCGGGAGCCCCTACAATGAGCAGTTCTTC.

This rearrangement joins TRBV7-6 to TRBJ2-6; D is perhaps TRBD2 (7 bases). In germline, CDR1 is SGHVS, CDR2 FNYEAQ. Trimming removed 2 bases at V and 2 bases at J, with 13 bases between. The CDR3 spans 17 residues. The CDR3 is CASSLRGGAPGANVLTF. DNA of the CDR3: TGTGCCAGCAGCTTAAGGGGGGGCGCCCCTGGGGCCAACGTCCTGACTTTC. Full variable domain (rest looked up from reference TRBV7-6 and TRBJ2-6): GAGVSQSPRYKVTKRGQDVALRCDPISGHVSLYWYRQALGQGPEFLTYFNYEAQQDKSGLPNDRFSAERPEGSISTLTIQRTEQRDSAMYRCASSLRGGAPGANVLTFGAGSRLTVL.

This chain links TRBV30 with TRBJ2-6; D gene unclear. Trimming stripped 1 base from V and 1 base from J, with 5 bases between. CDR3 length: 14 residues. CDR1 and CDR2 (germline): GTSNPN, SVGIG (reference sequence). CDR3 sequence reads: CAWSEASGANVLTF. CDR3 DNA: TGTGCCTGGAGTGAAGCTTCTGGGGCCAACGTCCTGACTTTC.

The chain combines TRBV5-1 with TRBJ1-2; 8 positions agree with TRBD1. Trimming cost V 3 bases and J 4 bases; bases outside gene matches: 8. The CDR3 has 15 residues. The V gene's germline CDR1 is SGHRS and CDR2 YFSETQ. This CDR3 is CASSSGGGTGYGYTF. CDR3 nucleotides: TGCGCCAGCAGCTCCGGGGGCGGGACAGGCTATGGCTACACCTTC.

V usage is TRBV10-3 and J usage is TRBJ1-1; D is ambiguous. Germline-derived CDR1 and CDR2 are ENHRY and SYGVKD. CDR3 length: 16 amino acids. Trimming left V 0 bases short and J 1 base short, with 12 bases between. In DNA form, the CDR3 reads TGTGCCATCAGTGAGTCAAATGAGTGGGCGAACACTGAAGCTTTCTTT. As protein: CAISESNEWANTEAFF.

The chain has TRBV6-1 and TRBJ1-1, with TRBD1 as a possible D gene (5 bases). Germline-derived CDR1 and CDR2 are MNHNS and SASEGT. The CDR3 is made up of 16 amino acids. V was clipped by 3 bases and J by 1 base, with 15 bases between them. As DNA, the CDR3 is TGTGCCAGCAGTGACAGGGATGATTTCGAGAACACTGAAGCTTTCTTT. As protein: CASSDRDDFENTEAFF.

V usage is TRBV7-2 and J usage is TRBJ2-7, with TRBD2 matching over 7 bases. Germline lookup yields CDR1 SGHTA and CDR2 FQGNSA. CDR3 size: 14 residues. Unmatched junction bases numbered 3, after V lost 1 base and J lost 3 bases. CDR3 sequence reads: CASSLGGGSYEQYF. CDR3 DNA sequence: TGTGCCAGCAGCTTAGGGGGGGGGAGCTACGAGCAGTACTTC.

J is TRBJ2-5 and V is TRBV15; 9 nucleotides agree with TRBD1. V shed 0 bases, J shed 2 bases, and the junction held 4 bases outside the gene matches. The CDR3 is 16 amino acids. Germline CDR1 and CDR2: LNHNV and YYDKDF (reference sequence). CDR3 loop: CATSRDRGTGQETQYF. The CDR3 DNA reads as TGTGCCACCAGCAGAGATAGGGGGACAGGGCAAGAGACCCAGTACTTC.

The chain uses TRBV27 and TRBJ2-1, with D possibly matching TRBD1 (6 bases). This CDR3 comprises 17 residues. Germline CDR1 is MNHEY and CDR2 is SMNVEV (reference sequence). V was trimmed by 2 bases and J by 2 bases, leaving 16 bases between them. CDR3 sequence: CASSLRVGTRPYNEQFF. In DNA, the CDR3 is TGTGCCAGCAGTTTAAGGGTGGGGACAAGACCCTACAATGAGCAGTTCTTC.

The gene calls are TRBV7-2 and TRBJ2-5; 9 bases line up with TRBD1. Germline trimming cut 3 bases from V and 6 bases from J; bases unmatched to any gene: 5. CDR3 length: 14 amino acids. Germline CDR1 and CDR2: SGHTA and FQGNSA. The CDR3 DNA follows: TGTGCCAGCAGCTTTACAGGGGGCTCGAAGACCCAGTACTTC. It is translated as CASSFTGGSKTQYF. Full variable domain (missing parts from reference TRBV7-2 and TRBJ2-5): GAGVSQSPSNKVTEKGKDVELRCDPISGHTALYWYRQSLGQGLEFLIYFQGNSAPDKSGLPSDRFSAERTGGSVSTLTIQRTQQEDSAVYLCASSFTGGSKTQYFGPGTRLLVL.